This TCR beta chain was captured by sequencing in a study of CD8 T cells in ankylosing spondylitis. Germline V CDR1 and CDR2: SNHLY, FYNNEI. The CDR3 spans 12 residues. V dropped 8 bases and J dropped 10 bases, with 15 bases sitting between them. TCRdb reprocessed the 5' RACE reads with MiXCR, giving one entry per CDR3 protein. In the table there are approximately 24,000 distinct CDR3 sequences, over 10% of which are singletons. Concerning this clonotype: The antigen remains undetermined.

Findings of the study overall: Enrichment of disease-linked clones was reportedly significant in matched ankylosing spondylitis synovial fluid.

The chain links TRBV2 to TRBJ2-1; D may match TRBD1 or TRBD2 (5 bases each). The receptor was derived from a male donor with ankylosing spondylitis or in good health (not recorded which). The sequenced material came from blood. This CDR3 is CASRAGAREQFF. In nucleotides, the CDR3 is TGTGCCAGCCGGGCCGGGGCAAGAGAGCAGTTCTTC.